In this sample, the clone carrying this T cell receptor beta chain turned up many times. The CDR3 runs 12 residues. V was pared by 8 bases and J by 5 bases, with 15 bases between. From germline, CDR1 is SQVTM and CDR2 ANQGSEA. This entry comes from a study of T-cell reconstitution after alpha-beta-depleted transplantation in children. Unique molecular identifiers were incorporated into the prepared TCRbeta library. One entry per CDR3 protein, called by TCRdb with MiXCR from the PCR reads. The table includes approximately 1,000,000 distinct CDR3 sequences, around 30% detected once. This chain links TRBV29-1 with TRBJ1-1; weak D call: TRBD1 (6 bases). The sequence was obtained from a boy under two years old who had a stem cell transplant for SCID, so the T cells may come from the graft donor. This sample comprised PBMCs, mostly from graft donor cells, obtained 360 days after TCRalphabeta/CD19-depleted stem cell transplant. The CDR3 DNA reads TGCAGCCTGGCCGGGGGCCGGACTGAAGCTTTCTTT. Encoded protein: CSLAGGRTEAFF.